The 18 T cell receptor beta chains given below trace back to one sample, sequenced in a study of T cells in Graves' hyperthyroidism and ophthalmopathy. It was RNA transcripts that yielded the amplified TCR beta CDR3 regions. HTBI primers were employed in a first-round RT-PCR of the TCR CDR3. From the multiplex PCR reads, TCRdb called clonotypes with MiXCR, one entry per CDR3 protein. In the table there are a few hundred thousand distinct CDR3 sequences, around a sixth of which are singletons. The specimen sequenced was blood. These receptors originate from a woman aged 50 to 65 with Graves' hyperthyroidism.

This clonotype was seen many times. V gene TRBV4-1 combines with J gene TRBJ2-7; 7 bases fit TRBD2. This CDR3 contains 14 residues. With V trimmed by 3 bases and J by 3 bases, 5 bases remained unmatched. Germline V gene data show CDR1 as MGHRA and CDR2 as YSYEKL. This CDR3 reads CASSHRGDYYEQYF. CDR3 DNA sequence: TGCGCCAGCAGCCACCGAGGGGACTACTACGAGCAGTACTTC.

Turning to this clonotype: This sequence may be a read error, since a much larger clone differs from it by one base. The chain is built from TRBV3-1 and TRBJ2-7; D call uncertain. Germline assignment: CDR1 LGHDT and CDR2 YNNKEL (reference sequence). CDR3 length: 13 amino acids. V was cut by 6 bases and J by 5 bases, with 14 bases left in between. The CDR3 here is CASSYDLTHEQYF. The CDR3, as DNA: TGTGCCAGCAGTTACGACTTAACCCACGAGCAGTACTTC.

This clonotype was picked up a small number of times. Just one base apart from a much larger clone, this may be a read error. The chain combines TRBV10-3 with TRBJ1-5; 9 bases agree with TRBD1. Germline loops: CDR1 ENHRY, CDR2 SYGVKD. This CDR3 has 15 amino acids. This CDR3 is CVISSGTGSNQPQHF. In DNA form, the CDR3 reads TGTGTCATCAGTTCCGGGACAGGGAGCAATCAGCCCCAGCATTTT.

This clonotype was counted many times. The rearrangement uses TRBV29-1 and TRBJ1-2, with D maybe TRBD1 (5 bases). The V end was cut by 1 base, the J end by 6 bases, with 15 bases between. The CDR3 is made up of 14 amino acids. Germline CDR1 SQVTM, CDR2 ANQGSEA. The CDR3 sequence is CSVEGEAAGNGYTF. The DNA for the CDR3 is TGCAGCGTTGAAGGAGAGGCGGCAGGGAATGGCTACACCTTC.

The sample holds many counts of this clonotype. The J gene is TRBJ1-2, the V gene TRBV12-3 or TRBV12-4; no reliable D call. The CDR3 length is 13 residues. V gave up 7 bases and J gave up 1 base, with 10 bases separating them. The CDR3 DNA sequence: TGTGCCAGCATGACGGAAGATAACTATGGCTACACCTTC. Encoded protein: CASMTEDNYGYTF.

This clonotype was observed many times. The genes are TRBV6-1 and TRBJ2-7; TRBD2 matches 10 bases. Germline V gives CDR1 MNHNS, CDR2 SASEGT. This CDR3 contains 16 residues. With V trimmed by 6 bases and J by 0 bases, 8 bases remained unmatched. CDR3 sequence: CASRIFSSGSSYEQYF. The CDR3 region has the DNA TGTGCCAGCAGGATATTCTCTAGCGGGAGCTCCTACGAGCAGTACTTC.

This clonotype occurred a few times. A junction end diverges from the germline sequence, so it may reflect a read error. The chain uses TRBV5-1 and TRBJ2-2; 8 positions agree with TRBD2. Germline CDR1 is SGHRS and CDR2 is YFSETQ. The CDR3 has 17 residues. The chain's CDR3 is CASSLRGSGANTGELLF. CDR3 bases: TGCGCCAGCAGCTTGAGGGGTAGCGGGGCGAACACCGGGGAGCTGCTTTTT.

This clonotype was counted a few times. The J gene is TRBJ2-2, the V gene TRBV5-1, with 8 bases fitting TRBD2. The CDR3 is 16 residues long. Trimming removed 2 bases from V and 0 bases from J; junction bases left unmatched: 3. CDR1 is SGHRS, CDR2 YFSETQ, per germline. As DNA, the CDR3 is TGCGCCAGCAGCTTCCGCGGGAGGTCGAACACCGGGGAGCTGTTTTTT. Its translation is CASSFRGRSNTGELFF.

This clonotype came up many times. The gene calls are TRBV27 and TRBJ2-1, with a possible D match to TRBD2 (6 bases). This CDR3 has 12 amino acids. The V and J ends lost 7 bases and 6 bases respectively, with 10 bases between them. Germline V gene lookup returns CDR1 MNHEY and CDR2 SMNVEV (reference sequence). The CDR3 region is CASMGLLNEQFF. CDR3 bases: TGTGCCAGCATGGGACTCCTCAATGAGCAGTTCTTC.

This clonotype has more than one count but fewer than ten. Here the CDR3 reads CASSFVGTYTGELFF. The CDR3, as DNA: TGTGCCAGCAGTTTTGTGGGGACCTACACCGGGGAGCTGTTTTTT. The chain is built from TRBV28 and TRBJ2-2; D is possibly TRBD1 or TRBD2 (5 bases each). The germline V gene encodes CDR1 MDHEN and CDR2 SYDVKM. The germline V and J ends were trimmed by 3 bases and 3 bases, with 11 bases remaining between them. This CDR3 is 15 amino acids long.

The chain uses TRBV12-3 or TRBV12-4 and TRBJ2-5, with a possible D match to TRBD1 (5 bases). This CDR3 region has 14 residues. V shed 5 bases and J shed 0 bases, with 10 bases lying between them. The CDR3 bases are TGTGCCAGCAGTCAAGGACACTACCAAGAGACCCAGTACTTC. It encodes CASSQGHYQETQYF.

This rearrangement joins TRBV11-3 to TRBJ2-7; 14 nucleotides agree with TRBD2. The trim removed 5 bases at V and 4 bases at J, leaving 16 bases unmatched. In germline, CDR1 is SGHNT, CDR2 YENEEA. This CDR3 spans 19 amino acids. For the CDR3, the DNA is TGTGCCAGCAGCCCTGGGACTAGCGGGGGAAATCCCGGTGGTTACGAGCAGTACTTC. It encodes CASSPGTSGGNPGGYEQYF. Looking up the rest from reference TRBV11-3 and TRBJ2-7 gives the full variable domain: EAGVVQSPRYKIIEKKQPVAFWCNPISGHNTLYWYLQNLGQGPELLIRYENEEAVDDSQLPKDRFSAERLKGVDSTLKIQPAELGDSAVYLCASSPGTSGGNPGGYEQYFGPGTRLTVT.

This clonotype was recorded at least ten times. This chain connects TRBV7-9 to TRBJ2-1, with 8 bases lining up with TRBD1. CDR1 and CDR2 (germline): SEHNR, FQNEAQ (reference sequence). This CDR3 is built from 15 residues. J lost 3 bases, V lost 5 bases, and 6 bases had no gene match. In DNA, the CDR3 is TGTGCCAGCAGCGCGGGGACAGGCGACTACAATGAGCAGTTCTTC. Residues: CASSAGTGDYNEQFF.

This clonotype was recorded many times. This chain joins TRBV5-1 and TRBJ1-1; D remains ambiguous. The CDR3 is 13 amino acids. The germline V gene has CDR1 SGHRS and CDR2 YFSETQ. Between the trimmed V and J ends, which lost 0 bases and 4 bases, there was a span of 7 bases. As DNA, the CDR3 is TGCGCCAGCAGCTTGGAGGTTTTCACTGAAGCTTTCTTT. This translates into CASSLEVFTEAFF.

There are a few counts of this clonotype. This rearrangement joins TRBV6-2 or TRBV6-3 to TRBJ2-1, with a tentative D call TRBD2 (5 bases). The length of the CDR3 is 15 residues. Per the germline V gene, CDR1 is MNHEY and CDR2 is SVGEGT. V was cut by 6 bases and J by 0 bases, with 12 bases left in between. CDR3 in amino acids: CASRASGNSYNEQFF. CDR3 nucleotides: TGTGCCAGCAGGGCGAGCGGAAACTCCTACAATGAGCAGTTCTTC.

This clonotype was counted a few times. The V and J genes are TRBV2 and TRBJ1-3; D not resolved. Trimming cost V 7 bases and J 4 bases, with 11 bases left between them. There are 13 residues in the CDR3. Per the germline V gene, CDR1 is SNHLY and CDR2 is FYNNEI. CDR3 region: CASTFSGGNTIYF. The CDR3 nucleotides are TGTGCCAGCACCTTCTCCGGGGGAAACACCATATATTTT.

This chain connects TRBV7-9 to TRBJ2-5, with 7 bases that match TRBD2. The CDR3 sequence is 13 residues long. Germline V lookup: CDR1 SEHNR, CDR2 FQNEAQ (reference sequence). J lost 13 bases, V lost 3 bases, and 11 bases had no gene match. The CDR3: CASSLGTSDTRYF. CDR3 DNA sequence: TGTGCCAGCAGCTTGGGAACTAGCGACACACGGTACTTC.

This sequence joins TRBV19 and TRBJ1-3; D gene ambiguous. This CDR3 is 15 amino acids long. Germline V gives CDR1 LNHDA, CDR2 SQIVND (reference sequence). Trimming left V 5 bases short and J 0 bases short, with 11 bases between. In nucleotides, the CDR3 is TGTGCCAGTAGTTCTCAGGCCAGCTCTGGAAACACCATATATTTT. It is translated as CASSSQASSGNTIYF.